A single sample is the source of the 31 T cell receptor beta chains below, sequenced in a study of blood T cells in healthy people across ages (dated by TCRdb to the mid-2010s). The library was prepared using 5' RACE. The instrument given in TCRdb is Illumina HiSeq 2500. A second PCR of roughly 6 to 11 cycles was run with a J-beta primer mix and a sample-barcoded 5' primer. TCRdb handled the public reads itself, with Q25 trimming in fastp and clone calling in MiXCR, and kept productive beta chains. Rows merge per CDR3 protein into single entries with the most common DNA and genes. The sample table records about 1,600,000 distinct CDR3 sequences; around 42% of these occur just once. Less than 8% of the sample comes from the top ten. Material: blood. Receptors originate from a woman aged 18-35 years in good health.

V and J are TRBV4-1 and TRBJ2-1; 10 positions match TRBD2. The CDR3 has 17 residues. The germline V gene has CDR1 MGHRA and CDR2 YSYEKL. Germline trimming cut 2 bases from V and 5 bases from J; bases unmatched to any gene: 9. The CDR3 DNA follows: TGCGCCAGCAGCCAATCCGGAGAGACTAGCGGGCACAATGAGCAGTTCTTC. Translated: CASSQSGETSGHNEQFF.

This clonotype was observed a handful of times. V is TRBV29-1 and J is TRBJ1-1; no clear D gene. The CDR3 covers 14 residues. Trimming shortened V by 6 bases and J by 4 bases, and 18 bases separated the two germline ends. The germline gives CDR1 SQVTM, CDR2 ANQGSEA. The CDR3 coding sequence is TGCAGCGTCGTCGTGGAGAAGAGTAGCACTGAAGCTTTCTTT. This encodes CSVVVEKSSTEAFF.

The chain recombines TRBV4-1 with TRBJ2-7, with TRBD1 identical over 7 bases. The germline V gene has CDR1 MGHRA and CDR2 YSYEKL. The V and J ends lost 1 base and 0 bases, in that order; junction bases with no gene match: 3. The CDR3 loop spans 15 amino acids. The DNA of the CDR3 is TGCGCCAGCAGCCAAGTAGGGACAGTCTCCTACGAGCAGTACTTC. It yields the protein CASSQVGTVSYEQYF.

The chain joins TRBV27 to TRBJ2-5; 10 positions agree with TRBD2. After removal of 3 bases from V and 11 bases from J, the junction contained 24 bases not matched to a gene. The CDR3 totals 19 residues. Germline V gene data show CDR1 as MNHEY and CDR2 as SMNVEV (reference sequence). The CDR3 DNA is TGTGCCAGCAGTTTCATAGCGGGAGTAGCCAGCGGGGGGGGAAATGAGCAGTACTTC. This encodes CASSFIAGVASGGGNEQYF.

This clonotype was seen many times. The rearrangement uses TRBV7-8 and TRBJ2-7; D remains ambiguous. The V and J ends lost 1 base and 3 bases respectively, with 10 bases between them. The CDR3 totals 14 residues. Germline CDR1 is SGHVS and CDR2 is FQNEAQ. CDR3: CASSLGAGFYEQYF. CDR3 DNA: TGTGCCAGCAGCTTAGGTGCCGGGTTCTACGAGCAGTACTTC.

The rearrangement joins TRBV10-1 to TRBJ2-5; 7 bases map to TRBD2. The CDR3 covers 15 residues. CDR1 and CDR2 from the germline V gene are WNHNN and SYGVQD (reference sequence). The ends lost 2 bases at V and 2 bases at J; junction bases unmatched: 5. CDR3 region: CASSESGTTQETQYF. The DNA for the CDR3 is TGCGCCAGCAGTGAGAGTGGGACTACACAAGAGACCCAGTACTTC.

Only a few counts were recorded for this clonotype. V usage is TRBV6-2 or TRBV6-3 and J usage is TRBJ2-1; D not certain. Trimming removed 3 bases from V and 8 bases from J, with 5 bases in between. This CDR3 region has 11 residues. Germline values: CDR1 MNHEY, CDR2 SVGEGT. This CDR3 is CASSYVYEQFF. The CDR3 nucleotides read TGTGCCAGCAGTTATGTGTATGAGCAGTTCTTC.

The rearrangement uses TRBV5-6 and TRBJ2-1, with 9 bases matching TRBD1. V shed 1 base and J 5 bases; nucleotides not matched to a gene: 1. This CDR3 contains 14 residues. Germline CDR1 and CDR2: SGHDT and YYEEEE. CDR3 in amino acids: CASSLWDRDNEQFF. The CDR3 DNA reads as TGTGCCAGCAGCTTGTGGGACAGGGACAATGAGCAGTTCTTC.

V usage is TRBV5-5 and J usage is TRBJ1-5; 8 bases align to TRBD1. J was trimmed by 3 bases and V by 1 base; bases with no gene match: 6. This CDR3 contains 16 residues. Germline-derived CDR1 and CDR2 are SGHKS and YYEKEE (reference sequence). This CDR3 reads CASSLTGTGLNQPQHF. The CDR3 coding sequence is TGTGCCAGCAGCTTGACCGGGACAGGACTCAATCAGCCCCAGCATTTT.

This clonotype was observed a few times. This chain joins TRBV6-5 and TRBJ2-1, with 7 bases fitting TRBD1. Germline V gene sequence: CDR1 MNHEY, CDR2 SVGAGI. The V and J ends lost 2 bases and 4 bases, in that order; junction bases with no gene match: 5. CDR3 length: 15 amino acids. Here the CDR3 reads CASSYDGTEYNEQFF. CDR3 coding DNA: TGTGCCAGCAGTTACGACGGGACAGAGTACAATGAGCAGTTCTTC.

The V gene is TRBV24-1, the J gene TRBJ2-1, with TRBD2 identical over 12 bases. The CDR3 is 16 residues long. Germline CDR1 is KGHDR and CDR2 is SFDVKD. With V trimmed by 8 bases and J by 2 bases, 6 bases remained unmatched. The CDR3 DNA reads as TGTGCCACCACGGCTGCTAGCGGGAGGGCCTACAATGAGCAGTTCTTC. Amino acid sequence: CATTAASGRAYNEQFF.

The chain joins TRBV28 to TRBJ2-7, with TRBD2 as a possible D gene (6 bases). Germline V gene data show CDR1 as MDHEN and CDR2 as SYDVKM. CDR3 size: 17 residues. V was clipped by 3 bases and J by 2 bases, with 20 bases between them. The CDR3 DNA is TGTGCCAGCAGTTTTCGGTCTTATGGGCGGGATACCTACGAGCAGTACTTC. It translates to CASSFRSYGRDTYEQYF.

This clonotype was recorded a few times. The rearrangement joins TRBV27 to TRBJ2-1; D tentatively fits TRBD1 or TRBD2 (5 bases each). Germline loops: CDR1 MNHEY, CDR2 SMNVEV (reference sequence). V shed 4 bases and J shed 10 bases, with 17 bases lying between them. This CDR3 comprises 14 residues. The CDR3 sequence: CASSSPGPRGEQFF. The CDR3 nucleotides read TGTGCCAGCAGTTCTCCGGGACCCCGAGGGGAGCAGTTCTTC.

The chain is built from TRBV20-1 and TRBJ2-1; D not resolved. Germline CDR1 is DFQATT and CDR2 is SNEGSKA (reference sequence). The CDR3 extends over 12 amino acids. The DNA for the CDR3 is TGCAGCCCTAGGCAGGCCTACAATGAGCAGTTCTTC. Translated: CSPRQAYNEQFF.

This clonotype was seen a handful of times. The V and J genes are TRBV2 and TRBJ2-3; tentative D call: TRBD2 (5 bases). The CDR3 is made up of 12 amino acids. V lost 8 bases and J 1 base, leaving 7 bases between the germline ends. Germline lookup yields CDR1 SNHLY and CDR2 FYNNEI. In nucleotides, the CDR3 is TGTGCCAGCTGGCGGGGCACAGATACGCAGTATTTT. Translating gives CASWRGTDTQYF. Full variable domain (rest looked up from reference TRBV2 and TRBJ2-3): EPEVTQTPSHQVTQMGQEVILRCVPISNHLYFYWYRQILGQKVEFLVSFYNNEISEKSEIFDDQFSVERPDGSNFTLKIRSTKLEDSAMYFCASWRGTDTQYFGPGTRLTVL.

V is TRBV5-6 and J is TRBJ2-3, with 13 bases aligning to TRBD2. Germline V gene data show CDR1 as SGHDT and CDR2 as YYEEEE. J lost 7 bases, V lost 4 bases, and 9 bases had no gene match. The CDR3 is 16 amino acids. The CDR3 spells CASSPGLAGKANTQYF. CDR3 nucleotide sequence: TGTGCCAGCAGCCCGGGACTAGCGGGGAAGGCAAATACGCAGTATTTT.

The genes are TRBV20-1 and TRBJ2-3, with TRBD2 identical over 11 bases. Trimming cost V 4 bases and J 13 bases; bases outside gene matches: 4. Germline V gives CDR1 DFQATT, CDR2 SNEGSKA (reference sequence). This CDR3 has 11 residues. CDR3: CSATRLAGKYF. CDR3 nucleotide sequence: TGCAGTGCTACCCGACTAGCGGGAAAGTATTTT.

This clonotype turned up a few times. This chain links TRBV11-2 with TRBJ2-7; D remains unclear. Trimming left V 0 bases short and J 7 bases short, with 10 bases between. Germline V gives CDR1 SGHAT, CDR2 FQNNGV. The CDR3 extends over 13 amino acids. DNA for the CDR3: TGTGCCAGCAGCTTAGATTTCTCGGGTGAGCAGTACTTC. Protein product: CASSLDFSGEQYF.

The CDR3 nucleotides read TGCGCCAGCAGCCCTTCGATCGGGAAAACTAACTATGGCTACACCTTC. Protein product: CASSPSIGKTNYGYTF. This chain links TRBV4-1 with TRBJ1-2; D unresolved. From germline, CDR1 is MGHRA and CDR2 YSYEKL. The CDR3 has 16 amino acids. V gave up 4 bases and J gave up 0 bases, with 15 bases separating them.

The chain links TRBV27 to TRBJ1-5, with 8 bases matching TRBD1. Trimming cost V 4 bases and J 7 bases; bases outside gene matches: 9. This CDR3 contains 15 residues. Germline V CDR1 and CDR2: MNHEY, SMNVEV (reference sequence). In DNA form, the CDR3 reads TGTGCCAGCAGTTCTCGACAGGGGAAAAGCCAGCCCCAGCATTTT. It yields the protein CASSSRQGKSQPQHF.

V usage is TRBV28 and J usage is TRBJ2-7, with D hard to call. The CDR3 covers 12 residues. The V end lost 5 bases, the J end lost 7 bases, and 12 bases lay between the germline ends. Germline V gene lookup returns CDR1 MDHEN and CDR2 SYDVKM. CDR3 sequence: CASSPGRWEQYF. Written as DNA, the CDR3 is TGTGCCAGCAGTCCCGGCCGATGGGAGCAGTACTTC.

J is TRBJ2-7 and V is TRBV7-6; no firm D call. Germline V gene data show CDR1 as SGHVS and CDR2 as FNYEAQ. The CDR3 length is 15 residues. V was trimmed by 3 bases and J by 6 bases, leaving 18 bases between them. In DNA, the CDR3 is TGTGCCAGCAGCTTCTCCGAACGTTCCCACGGCGAGCAGTACTTC. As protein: CASSFSERSHGEQYF.

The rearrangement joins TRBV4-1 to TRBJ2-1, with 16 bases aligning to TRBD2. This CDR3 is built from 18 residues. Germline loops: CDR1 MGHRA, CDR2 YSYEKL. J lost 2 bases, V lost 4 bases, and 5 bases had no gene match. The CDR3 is CASSPVGTSGGAYNEQFF. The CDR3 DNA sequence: TGCGCCAGCAGCCCTGTCGGGACTAGCGGGGGGGCCTACAATGAGCAGTTCTTC.

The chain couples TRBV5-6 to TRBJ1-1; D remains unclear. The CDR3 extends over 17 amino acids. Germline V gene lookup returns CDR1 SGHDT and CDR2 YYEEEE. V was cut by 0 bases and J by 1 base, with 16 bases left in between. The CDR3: CASSLGPEEGWNTEAFF. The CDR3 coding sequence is TGTGCCAGCAGCTTGGGGCCTGAGGAAGGGTGGAACACTGAAGCTTTCTTT. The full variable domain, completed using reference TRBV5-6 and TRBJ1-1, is DAGVTQSPTHLIKTRGQQVTLRCSPKSGHDTVSWYQQALGQGPQFIFQYYEEEERQRGNFPDRFSGHQFPNYSSELNVNALLLGDSALYLCASSLGPEEGWNTEAFFGQGTRLTVV.

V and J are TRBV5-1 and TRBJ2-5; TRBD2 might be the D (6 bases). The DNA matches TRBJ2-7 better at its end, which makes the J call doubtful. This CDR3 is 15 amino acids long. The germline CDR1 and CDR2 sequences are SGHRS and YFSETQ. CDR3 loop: CASSYYGSPTDEQYF. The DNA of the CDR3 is TGCGCCAGCAGCTATTACGGGAGCCCCACGGACGAGCAGTACTTC.

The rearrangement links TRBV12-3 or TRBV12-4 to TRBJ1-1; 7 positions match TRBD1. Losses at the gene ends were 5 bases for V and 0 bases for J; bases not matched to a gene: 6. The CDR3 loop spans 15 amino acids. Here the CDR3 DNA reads TGTGCCAGCAGTCTCGGGACAGCCGTGAACACTGAAGCTTTCTTT. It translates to CASSLGTAVNTEAFF.

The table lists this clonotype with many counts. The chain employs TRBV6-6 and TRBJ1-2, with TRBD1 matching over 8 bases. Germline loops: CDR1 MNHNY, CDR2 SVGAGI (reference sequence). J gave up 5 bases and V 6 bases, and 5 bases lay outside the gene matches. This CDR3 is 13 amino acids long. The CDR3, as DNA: TGTGCCAGCAGCTCACAGGGGGAATATGGCTACACCTTC. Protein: CASSSQGEYGYTF.

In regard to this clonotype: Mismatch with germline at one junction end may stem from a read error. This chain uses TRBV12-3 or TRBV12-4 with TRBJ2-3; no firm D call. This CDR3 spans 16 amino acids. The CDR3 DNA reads TGTGCCAGCAGTTTAGTCCGGCCCATAAGCACAGATATGCAGTATTTT. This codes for CASSLVRPISTDMQYF.

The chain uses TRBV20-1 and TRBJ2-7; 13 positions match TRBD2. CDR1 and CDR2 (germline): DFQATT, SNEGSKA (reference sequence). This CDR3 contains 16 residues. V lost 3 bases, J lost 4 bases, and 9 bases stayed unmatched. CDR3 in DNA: TGCAGTGCTAGTTATTGGACTAGCGGGAGCAATTACGAGCAGTACTTC. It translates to CSASYWTSGSNYEQYF.

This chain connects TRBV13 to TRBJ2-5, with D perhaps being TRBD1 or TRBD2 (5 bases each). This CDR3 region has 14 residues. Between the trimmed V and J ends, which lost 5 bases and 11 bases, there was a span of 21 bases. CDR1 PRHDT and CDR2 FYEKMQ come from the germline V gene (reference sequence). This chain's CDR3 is CASSVAPGAQGQYF. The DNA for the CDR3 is TGTGCCAGCAGCGTTGCCCCCGGGGCCCAAGGGCAGTACTTC.

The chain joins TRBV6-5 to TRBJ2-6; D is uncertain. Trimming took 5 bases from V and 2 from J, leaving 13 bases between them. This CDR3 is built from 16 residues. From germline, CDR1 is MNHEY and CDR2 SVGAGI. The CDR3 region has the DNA TGTGCCAGCAGTCCAAACCCGGGCCCTGGGGCCAACGTCCTGACTTTC. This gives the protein CASSPNPGPGANVLTF.